The 2 T cell receptor beta chains below were found in one sample sequenced in a study of cytomegalovirus exposure and HLA in healthy donors. With 60 Vbeta and 13 Jbeta primers, the PCR was carried out. Using immunoSEQ multiplex PCR, the repertoire was profiled, and TCRdb retains in-frame clones only, with some absent. The repertoire has 150,000 to 200,000 clones, 81% of them found once; the top ten carry roughly 3.1%. The sample comprised PBMCs. Every receptor here comes from a man aged 35 to 55 in good health and CMV-seropositive.

This chain connects TRBV6-5 to TRBJ2-2, with a weak D call TRBD1 (6 bases). This CDR3 has 14 residues. V was clipped by 6 bases and J by 0 bases, with 8 bases between them. CDR1 and CDR2 (germline): MNHEY, SVGAGI. This CDR3 reads CASRGTSNTGELFF. The DNA of the CDR3 is TGTGCCAGCAGGGGGACATCGAACACCGGGGAGCTGTTTTTT.

This chain joins TRBV27 and TRBJ2-7; TRBD2 aligns across 8 bases. V lost 1 base and J lost 5; bases outside the gene matches: 13. CDR1 and CDR2 from the germline V gene are MNHEY and SMNVEV (reference sequence). This CDR3 has 17 residues. The CDR3 protein is CASSLFLGAGAENEQYF. The CDR3 DNA reads TGTGCCAGCAGTTTATTTCTAGGAGCGGGAGCAGAAAACGAGCAGTACTTC.